This TCR beta chain emerged from a study of control samples from healthy donors and cancer patients. Data came from immunoSEQ multiplex PCR; TCRdb stores just in-frame clones and leaves some out. There are about 130,000 clones in the sample; more than 80% occur only once, and 2.5% lies in the top ten. This CDR3 has 17 residues. V lost 5 bases and J lost 2, with 18 bases in between. Germline assignment: CDR1 MDHEN and CDR2 SYDVKM. The V and J genes are TRBV28 and TRBJ1-4; D is possibly TRBD1 (5 bases). The clonotype was recovered from a man between 18 and 35 years old in good health. The sequenced sample was blood. The CDR3 region is CASSPPGGSNTNEKLFF. CDR3 sequence (DNA): TGTGCCAGCAGTCCCCCCGGGGGGTCGAATACTAATGAAAAACTGTTTTTT.